This T cell receptor beta chain was identified during a study of cytomegalovirus exposure and HLA in healthy donors. Study-wide points: Rare sequences made up most TCRs, while some public TCRs were found in many donors. Analyzed later, association rates of TCRs varied across HLA loci, with DRB1 most and HLA-C fewest.

CDR1 is SGHRS and CDR2 is YFSETQ in the germline V gene. This CDR3 contains 14 residues. 13 Jbeta primers and 60 Vbeta primers were used for the PCR. Sequenced by immunoSEQ multiplex PCR; TCRdb stores in-frame clones only, minus some. The sample lists 200,000 to 250,000 clones, approximately 85% occurring once. Comment on this clone: Its antigen is unknown. Mismatch with germline at one junction end may stem from a read error. Other DNA variants within this sample encode the same CDR3.

This TCR came from a woman in her forties in good health and CMV-seronegative. The sample consisted of PBMCs. This chain joins TRBV5-1 and TRBJ2-7; the match to TRBD1 covers 9 bases. The CDR3 spells CASSSGQGLHEQYF. The CDR3, as DNA: TGTGCCAGCAGCTCGGGACAGGGTCTTCACGAGCAGTACTTC.